The T cell receptor beta chain described here comes from a study of vaccination and CD4 T cells after COVID-19. Described treatment: approximately 10-day PBMC culture with coronavirus spike peptide pools or control peptides (ViraFEST assay). Researchers reported culturing about 2 million PBMCs per well with around 10 IU/ml IL-2 and about 9.2 ug/ml peptide pools. Sequenced with the Oncomine TCR Beta short-read assay was DNA taken from cultured CD4+ T cells. TCRdb re-called the PCR reads through MiXCR, storing one row per CDR3 protein. The sample lists 14,000 or so distinct CDR3 sequences, roughly 29% occurring once. Regarding this clonotype: Antigen specificity is unknown.

Germline assignment: CDR1 GTSNPN and CDR2 SVGIG (reference sequence). The CDR3 sequence is 11 residues long. Trimming left V 4 bases short and J 7 bases short, with 10 bases between. The chain recombines TRBV30 with TRBJ1-2; unclear D gene. The specimen comprised CD4+ T cells from blood, cultured in vitro, sampled before SARS-CoV-2 vaccination. This TCR was sampled from a human donor who received a COVID-19 vaccine. The CDR3 nucleotides are TGTGCCTGGATCCGGACGCTTGGCTACACCTTC. This sequence encodes CAWIRTLGYTF. Looking up the rest from reference TRBV30 and TRBJ1-2 gives the full variable domain: SQTIHQWPATLVQPVGSPLSLECTVEGTSNPNLYWYRQAAGRGLQLLFYSVGIGQISSEVPQNLSASRPQDRQFILSSKKLLLSDSGFYLCAWIRTLGYTFGSGTRLTVV.